This T cell receptor beta chain stems from a study of human T cells and chemical hapten exposure. About the study: In the sensitization step, 2% DPC was placed on roughly 2 cm by roughly 2 cm of upper inner arm skin. Epicutaneous patch tests delivered 0.01% DPC to the upper back, with evaluation at 6 days.

The time point is: patch test 2, 6 weeks after DPC sensitization. Treatment of the sample: therapeutic diphenylcyclopropenone sensitization with weekly scalp DPC. TCRdb re-analysed the RACE reads in MiXCR, keeping a single row per CDR3 protein. The sample records 95,000 or so distinct CDR3 sequences, about 10% being singletons. Comments on this clonotype: What it binds is unknown.

Trimming cost V 8 bases and J 4 bases; bases outside gene matches: 11. CDR1 is SNHLY and CDR2 is FYNNEI in the germline V gene. The length of the CDR3 is 15 residues. Study observations and caveats: With DPC sensitization, TCRs exceeding 1 in 1000 frequency showed no change.

Sequencing was performed on whole blood, taken in connection with sensitization to the hapten diphenylcyclopropenone (DPC). The source is a woman aged 40 to 50 with alopecia areata. Some clones in this sample may be carry-over from other donors' samples. This rearrangement joins TRBV2 to TRBJ1-5, with 7 bases fitting TRBD1. The CDR3 bases are TGTGCCAGCGCCGACAGGGAGAGGGGGAATCAGCCCCAGCATTTT. This codes for CASADRERGNQPQHF.